This T cell receptor (beta chain) originates from a study of blood T cells in healthy people across ages. Overall study results and limits: Unsorted PBMCs ruled out conclusive naive versus antigen-experienced comparison.

CDR3 length: 17 residues. The ends lost 0 bases at V and 0 bases at J; junction bases unmatched: 8. Germline CDR1 and CDR2: KGHSH and LQKENI. Regarding this clonotype: Its target is not known.

A second 7 to 11 cycle PCR used barcoded and J-beta primers. TCRdb called the 5' RACE reads again in MiXCR, with one record for every CDR3 protein. The table lists over 950,000 distinct CDR3 sequences, roughly two fifths of them singletons. The J gene is TRBJ2-7, the V gene TRBV18, with TRBD1 matching over 7 bases. Sequenced input: blood. The TCR was taken from a man between 18 and 29 years old in good health. CDR3 in DNA: TGTGCCAGCTCACCACCAGGACAGGAAAGTGGCTCCTACGAGCAGTACTTC. It yields the protein CASSPPGQESGSYEQYF.